Listed below are T cell receptor beta chains from one sample, sequenced in a study of cytomegalovirus exposure and HLA in healthy donors. The repertoire was sequenced with immunoSEQ multiplex PCR; TCRdb's copy has only in-frame clones and lacks some. The table lists some 250,000 clones, about 81% of them singletons. Input material: PBMCs. The receptors here all came from a woman aged 60-70 years in good health and CMV-seropositive. Each CDR3 is given with its conserved first and last residue. The order of the fields is V gene, CDR3 length, D gene, clone size, J gene, CDR3 DNA, CDR3 protein. D genes are given only for firm matches. Size tells how often a clone was seen (once, few, many) or the class of an expanded clone, and some rows leave it out.

V: TRBV7-2; length: 13; D: -; size: -; J: TRBJ1-5; DNA: TGTGCCAGCAGCGCGACACGAAATCAGCCCCAGCATTTT; CDR3: CASSATRNQPQHF
V: TRBV5-1; length: 16; D: TRBD2; size: -; J: TRBJ2-7; DNA: TGCGCCAGCAGCCCTCAGCGGGACCGCCGAACCTACGAGCAGTACTTC; CDR3: CASSPQRDRRTYEQYF
V: TRBV7-9; length: 17; D: TRBD1; size: -; J: TRBJ1-1; DNA: TGTGCCAGCAGCTCCCCCATCCCCGCAGGGGGGAACACTGAAGCTTTCTTT; CDR3: CASSSPIPAGGNTEAFF
V: TRBV28; length: 15; D: -; size: -; J: TRBJ2-3; DNA: TGTGCCAGCAGCCCCCGGGCGGGGCACATAAATACGCAGTATTTT; CDR3: CASSPRAGHINTQYF
V: TRBV28; length: 22; D: -; size: -; J: TRBJ1-3; DNA: TGTGCCAGCAGTTTATCTAACTGGCTTGATACCAGGGGCCAAACCTCTGGAAACACCATATATTTT; CDR3: CASSLSNWLDTRGQTSGNTIYF
V: TRBV11-3; length: 13; D: -; size: -; J: TRBJ2-7; DNA: TGTGCCAGCAGCTTAAACAGGGACCACGAGCAGTACTTC; CDR3: CASSLNRDHEQYF
V: TRBV2; length: 16; D: -; size: -; J: TRBJ1-5; DNA: TGTGCCAGCAGCTCACAGGGTCTAATGAGCAATCAGCCCCAGCATTTT; CDR3: CASSSQGLMSNQPQHF
V: TRBV10-3; length: 15; D: -; size: -; J: TRBJ1-6; DNA: TGTGCCATCAGTGAGTCGGGGGGGCGTCGCTCACCCCTCCACTTT; CDR3: CAISESGGRRSPLHF
V: TRBV11-2; length: 17; D: TRBD1; size: -; J: TRBJ1-3; DNA: TGTGCCAGCAGCCCGAGGACAGGGCAGTACTCTGGAAACACCATATATTTT; CDR3: CASSPRTGQYSGNTIYF
V: TRBV27; length: 17; D: TRBD2; size: -; J: TRBJ2-3; DNA: TGTGCCAGCAGCTCCGATACTAGCGGAAGGGGGGCAGATACGCAGTATTTT; CDR3: CASSSDTSGRGADTQYF
V: TRBV28; length: 12; D: -; size: -; J: TRBJ1-2; DNA: TGTGCCAGCACCCTCCAGGGGAGAGGCTACACCTTC; CDR3: CASTLQGRGYTF
V: TRBV6-1; length: 14; D: TRBD1; size: -; J: TRBJ2-3; DNA: TGTGCCAGCACTCCATCGACAGGGGCAGATACGCAGTATTTT; CDR3: CASTPSTGADTQYF
V: TRBV28; length: 14; D: TRBD2; size: -; J: TRBJ2-7; DNA: TGTGCCAGCAGTAGGAGCGGGAGTATAAACGAGCAGTACTTC; CDR3: CASSRSGSINEQYF
V: TRBV6-5; length: 13; D: TRBD1; size: -; J: TRBJ1-6; DNA: TGTGCCAGCAGTTATGACAGGGGTTCACCCCTCCACTTT; CDR3: CASSYDRGSPLHF
V: TRBV5-6; length: 16; D: -; size: -; J: TRBJ1-2; DNA: TGTGCCAGCAGCCGAGTGGAAAACAGGTTAGACTATGGCTACACCTTC; CDR3: CASSRVENRLDYGYTF
V: TRBV9; length: 16; D: TRBD2; size: few; J: TRBJ2-1; DNA: TGTGCCAGCAGCGTAGGAGCGGGAGGCGGGTACAATGAGCAGTTCTTC; CDR3: CASSVGAGGGYNEQFF